This T cell receptor (beta chain) stems from a study of OX40 agonist ivuxolimab in advanced cancers. General study findings and limits: Which antigen the expanded peripheral T cells recognized is unknown.

V dropped 3 bases and J dropped 0 bases, with 15 bases sitting between them. The CDR3 is 17 amino acids. Germline V gene sequence: CDR1 ENHRY, CDR2 SYGVKD. Produced via immunoSEQ multiplex PCR; TCRdb's table is partial and in-frame only. The sample contains fewer than 55,000 clones, just under 90% of which appear only once. A note on this clone: The antigen is unknown.

This clonotype originated in an adult with an advanced solid tumor such as melanoma, head and neck, liver or kidney cancer. Sample: CD4+ or CD8+ T cells sorted from blood, taken in a trial of the OX40 agonist ivuxolimab. The rearrangement joins TRBV10-3 to TRBJ1-5, with D uncertain. The DNA for the CDR3 is TGTGCCATCAGTGAAGCTGGGAGTCTTTATAGCAATCAGCCCCAGCATTTT. It translates to CAISEAGSLYSNQPQHF.